This TCR beta chain stems from a study of T cells in Graves' hyperthyroidism and ophthalmopathy. RNA transcripts were the template for amplifying TCR beta CDR3 regions. First-round RT-PCR of the TCR CDR3 relied on the HTBI primer set. TCRdb called the multiplex PCR reads again in MiXCR, with one record for every CDR3 protein. This sample has fewer than 700,000 distinct CDR3 sequences; 15% to 20% occur once, and the top ten carry 17%. Many counts were recorded for this clonotype. Its target is unknown. The V and J ends lost 0 bases and 0 bases respectively, with 10 bases between them. This CDR3 has 16 amino acids. Germline V gives CDR1 SGHRS, CDR2 YFSETQ. Not enrolled were patients with uncontrolled infection, other autoimmune disease, pregnancy or lactation. Study-level results: Progression to ophthalmopathy was predicted a median of about 6.6 months early.

This chain links TRBV5-1 with TRBJ2-1; no definite D call. Sequencing input: blood. This TCR came from a woman under 30 with Graves' ophthalmopathy. CDR3 nucleotide sequence: TGCGCCAGCAGCTTGGGTGGCGAAAGCTCCTACAATGAGCAGTTCTTC. This sequence encodes CASSLGGESSYNEQFF.